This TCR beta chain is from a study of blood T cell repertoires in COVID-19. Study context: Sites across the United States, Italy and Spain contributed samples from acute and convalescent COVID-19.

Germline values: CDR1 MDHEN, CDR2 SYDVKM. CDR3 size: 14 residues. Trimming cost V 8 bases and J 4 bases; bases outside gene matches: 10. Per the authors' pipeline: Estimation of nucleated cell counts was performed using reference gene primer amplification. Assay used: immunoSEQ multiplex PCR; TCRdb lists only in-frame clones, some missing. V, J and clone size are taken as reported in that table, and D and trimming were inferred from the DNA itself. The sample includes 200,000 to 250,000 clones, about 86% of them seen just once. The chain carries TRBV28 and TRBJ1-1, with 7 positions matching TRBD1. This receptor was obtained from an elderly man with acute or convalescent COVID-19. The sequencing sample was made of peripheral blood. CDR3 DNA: TGTGCCAGCGGTAGAACCGGGACAGTCACTGAAGCTTTCTTT. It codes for CASGRTGTVTEAFF.